The 2 T cell receptor beta chains reported below all come from one sample, sequenced in a study of blood T cell repertoires in COVID-19. TCRdb keeps only in-frame clones here, not all; method: immunoSEQ multiplex PCR. The sample includes 400,000 to 550,000 clones, roughly 89% seen only once; the top ten take over 4%. The material sequenced was peripheral blood. These TCRs come from a woman aged 30 to 39 with acute or convalescent COVID-19.

The gene calls are TRBV19 and TRBJ1-5; D may be TRBD1 (6 bases). The CDR3 spans 13 residues. Germline CDR1 reads LNHDA; CDR2 reads SQIVND (reference sequence). V was cut by 7 bases and J by 8 bases, with 15 bases left in between. In DNA form, the CDR3 reads TGTGCCAGTACTCGGGGGGGCTGGGAGCCCCAGCATTTT. Amino acid sequence: CASTRGGWEPQHF.

This clone is a singleton in its sample. This chain joins TRBV29-1 and TRBJ2-1, with D possibly being TRBD1 (8 bases). CDR1 is SQVTM, CDR2 ANQGSEA, per germline. CDR3 length: 15 residues. Trimming left V 7 bases short and J 5 bases short, with 21 bases between. In nucleotides, the CDR3 is TGCAGCGCGGGACGGACAGGGACTACCCACAATGAGCAGTTCTTC. Amino acid sequence: CSAGRTGTTHNEQFF.